This T cell receptor (beta chain) is from a study of vaccination effects on CD4 cells after COVID-19 (dated by TCRdb to between 2021 and 2023). Notes on the research overall: Post-vaccine samples across the study were collected a median of 72 days after the second dose, with a range of 14 to 241. A total of 10 COVID-19 convalescent patients and several SARS-CoV-2-naive healthy vaccine recipients were included in the full study. In the study, cultures from other donors were sequenced using the Oncomine TCR Beta short-read assay on an Illumina iSeq 100. The study compared SARS-CoV-2 spike-specific CD4+ TCR repertoires before and after mRNA vaccination in COVID-19 convalescent patients and infection-naive vaccine recipients. What the study reported, not specific to this receptor: At late post-vaccination timepoints, both infection-induced and vaccine-induced clones showed marked clonal contraction, consistent with waning T cell responses. Only a small number of convalescent patients were included, and no early post-infection timepoints were available, which limited the study. Among healthy vaccine recipients, nearly all vaccine-induced clones were SARS-CoV-2 mono-reactive, and only 1 of 255 was cross-reactive with common cold coronaviruses.

The CDR3 covers 17 residues, taking in both the cysteine and the phenylalanine. Of all the DNA, just the CDR3 is kept, 51 bases in frame from base 1. Relative to germline, V is 3 bases shorter and J is 4 bases shorter, with 17 bases between their ends. CDR1 and CDR2 (SGHDT, YYEEEE) derive from the germline V gene. The receptor library was made with the immunoSEQ multiplex PCR assay. DNA from the cultured and isolated CD4+ T cells underwent TCR beta CDR3 sequencing. The study's own analysis went as follows. Non-productive TCR sequences were removed and reads were trimmed to the CDR3 region, keeping CDR3s of at least 7 amino acids. The MANAFEST web app was used to pick out antigen-specific clonotypes by comparing their expansion in peptide wells with that in reference cultures. Positive clones required FDR<0.05 expansion versus reference and all other wells, odds ratio above 5, and frequency above 0.1% in two replicate wells. A clonotype was called cross-reactive if it was significantly expanded both in SARS-CoV-2 spike wells and in at least one common cold coronavirus spike condition. Levenshtein distance calculated with the stringdist R package was used to assess CDR3 similarity, and unrooted trees were constructed with ape in R 3.6.1. The table was pulled from immuneACCESS by TCRdb, which kept in-frame rearrangements only. Such tables lose some clones; where checked, under half of the loss comes from unresolved V genes, and the rest has no known cause. That table furnishes V, J and clone size, whereas the DNA furnished D and trimming. The sample contains about 81,000 clones, under 85% of them found a single time. The ten largest account for about 1.2% of the sample.

In the ViraFEST assay, PBMC were stimulated with viral peptide pools, and TCR sequencing was then used to find antigen-specific CD4+ T cell clonotypes based on their expansion. After around eleven days of culture, CD4+ T cells were isolated with the EasySep CD4+ T cell isolation kit. Each participant got two doses of an mRNA SARS-CoV-2 vaccine, either BNT162b2 or mRNA-1273. The absence of prior SARS-CoV-2 infection in healthy vaccine recipients was confirmed by negative nucleocapsid antibodies before and after vaccination. Each well held two million PBMC cultured in IMDM containing around 5.1% human AB serum, 8.5 to 10 IU/ml IL-2 and gentamicin, along with about 9.3 ug/ml peptides. On days 3 and 7, half of the culture medium was replaced with fresh IL-2-containing medium. Unless noted otherwise, every peptide stimulation condition was cultured in triplicate wells. Using Ficoll-Paque Plus gradient centrifugation, PBMC were separated from whole blood and then either used fresh or cryopreserved at -140C. The overlapping peptide pools covered the spike proteins of SARS-CoV-2 and of the common cold coronaviruses HCoV-NL63, HCoV-OC43 and HCoV-229E. The QIAamp micro DNA kit was used to extract genomic DNA from the cultured CD4+ T cells.

As for this clone: Its antigen remains undetermined. There are no base qualities to consult, and no much larger clone falls within one base.

The rearrangement combines TRBV5-6 with TRBJ2-6, with no reliable assignment of the D segment. The sample consisted of CD4+ T cells from PBMCs cultured with HCoV-OC43 spike peptides, taken after COVID-19 vaccination. What the cell subset or site label conveys for this sample: HCoV-OC43 spike overlapping peptide pool stimulation. The clonotype was recovered from a human donor who received a COVID-19 vaccine. The CDR3 in this case is CASSSYRIRAGANVLTF. The sequence in DNA is TGTGCCAGCAGCTCGTATCGAATTCGGGCAGGGGCCAACGTCCTGACTTTC.